This T cell receptor (beta chain) was recorded in a study of cytomegalovirus exposure and HLA in healthy donors. Study-level findings and limits: Several of the most significant clusters were apparently associated with common viral pathogens in a later analysis. Analysis performed later showed TCR beta chains linked to HLA being more clonally expanded than equally common others. The study found most TCR sequences rare, yet found some public TCRs in many donors.

The CDR3 covers 12 residues. Trimming left V 1 base short and J 7 bases short, with 8 bases between. CDR1 is SEHNR and CDR2 is FQNEAQ in the germline V gene (reference sequence). The PCR had 60 Vbeta and 13 Jbeta primers. Clones were sequenced by immunoSEQ multiplex PCR, and TCRdb holds only the in-frame ones, with some missing. The repertoire holds about 150,000 clones, with roughly 76% as singletons. With respect to this clone: Its antigen is still unknown.

The TCR originated in a woman aged 25-40 years in good health and CMV-seronegative. The genes are TRBV7-9 and TRBJ2-7, with unresolved D. The material sequenced was PBMCs. The CDR3 DNA follows: TGTGCCAGCAGCTTAGATACTTGGGAGCAGTACTTC. This gives the protein CASSLDTWEQYF.